The clone carrying this T cell receptor beta chain was seen many times. Antigen unknown. The time point is: longitudinal time-point 1 (baseline). The CDR3 consists of 13 residues. Trimming cost V 3 bases and J 1 base, with 7 bases left between them. CDR1 is SSHAT and CDR2 is FNYEAQ in the germline V gene (reference sequence). The entry originates in a study of neurological immune-mediated disorders. General study results and limits: The greatest TCR clonal expansion occurred in HTLV-1-associated myelopathy and the least in multiple sclerosis, which fell below healthy controls.

TCRdb re-called the 5' RACE reads with MiXCR, one entry per CDR3 protein. The table includes tens of thousands of distinct CDR3 sequences, under 4% detected once. This clonotype was obtained from a woman aged 55-75 years with multiple sclerosis. Sequencing was done on a sample of PBMCs. The chain employs TRBV7-7 and TRBJ2-7; unclear D gene. The CDR3 nucleotides read TGTGCCAGCAGCTTCGCAGATTCCTACGAGCAGTACTTC. It specifies CASSFADSYEQYF.